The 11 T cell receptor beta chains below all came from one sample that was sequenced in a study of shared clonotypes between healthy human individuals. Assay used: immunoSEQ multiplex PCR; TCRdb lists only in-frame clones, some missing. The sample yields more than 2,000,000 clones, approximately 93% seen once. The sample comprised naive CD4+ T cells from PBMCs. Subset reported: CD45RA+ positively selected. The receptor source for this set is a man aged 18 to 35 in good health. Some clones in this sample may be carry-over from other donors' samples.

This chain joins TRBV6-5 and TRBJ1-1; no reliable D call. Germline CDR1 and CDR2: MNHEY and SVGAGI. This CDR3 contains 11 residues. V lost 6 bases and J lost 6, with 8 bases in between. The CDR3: CASRESSEAFF. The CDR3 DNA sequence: TGTGCCAGCAGGGAGTCGTCTGAAGCTTTCTTT.

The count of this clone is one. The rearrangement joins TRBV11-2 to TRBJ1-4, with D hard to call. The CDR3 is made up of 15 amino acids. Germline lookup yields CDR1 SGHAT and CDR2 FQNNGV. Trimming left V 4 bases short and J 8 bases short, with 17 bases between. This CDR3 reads CASSSPGGTREKLFF. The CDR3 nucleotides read TGTGCCAGCAGCTCGCCGGGCGGTACTAGGGAAAAACTGTTTTTT.

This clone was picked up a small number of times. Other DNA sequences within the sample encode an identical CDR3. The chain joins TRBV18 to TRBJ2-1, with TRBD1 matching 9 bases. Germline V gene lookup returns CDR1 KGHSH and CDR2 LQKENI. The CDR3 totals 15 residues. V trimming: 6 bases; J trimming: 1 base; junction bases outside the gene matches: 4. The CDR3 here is CASSPGQGSYNEQFF. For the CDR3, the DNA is TGTGCCAGCTCCCCAGGACAGGGGTCCTACAATGAGCAGTTCTTC.

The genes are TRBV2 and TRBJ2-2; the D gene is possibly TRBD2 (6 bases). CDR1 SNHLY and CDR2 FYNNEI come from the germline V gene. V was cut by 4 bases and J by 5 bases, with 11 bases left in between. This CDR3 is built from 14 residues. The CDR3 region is CASSGYGGTGELFF. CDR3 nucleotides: TGTGCCAGCAGTGGCTATGGGGGGACCGGGGAGCTGTTTTTT.

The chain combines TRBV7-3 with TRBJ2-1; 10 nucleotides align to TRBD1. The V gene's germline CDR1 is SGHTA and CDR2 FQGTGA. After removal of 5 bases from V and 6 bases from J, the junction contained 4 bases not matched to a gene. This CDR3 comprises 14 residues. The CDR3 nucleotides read TGTGCCAGCAGCCGACAGGGGGCGTCCAATGAGCAGTTCTTC. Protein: CASSRQGASNEQFF.

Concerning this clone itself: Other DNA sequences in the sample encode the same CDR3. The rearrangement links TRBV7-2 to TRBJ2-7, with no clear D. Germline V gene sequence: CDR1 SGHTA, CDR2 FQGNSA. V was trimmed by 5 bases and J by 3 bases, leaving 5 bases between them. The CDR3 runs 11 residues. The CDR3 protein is CASSRSYEQYF. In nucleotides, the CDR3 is TGTGCCAGCAGCCGGAGCTACGAGCAGTACTTC.

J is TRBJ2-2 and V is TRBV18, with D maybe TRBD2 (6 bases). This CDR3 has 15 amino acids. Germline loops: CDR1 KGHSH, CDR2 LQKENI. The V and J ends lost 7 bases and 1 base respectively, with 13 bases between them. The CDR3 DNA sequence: TGTGCCAGCTTGGCGCGGGAAAGGAACACCGGGGAGCTGTTTTTT. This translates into CASLARERNTGELFF.

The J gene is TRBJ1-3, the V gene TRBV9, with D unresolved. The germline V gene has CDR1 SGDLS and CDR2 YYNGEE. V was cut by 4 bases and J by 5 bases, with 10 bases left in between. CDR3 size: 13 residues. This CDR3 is CASSPGGRNTIYF. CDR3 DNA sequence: TGTGCCAGCAGCCCAGGCGGGAGAAACACCATATATTTT.

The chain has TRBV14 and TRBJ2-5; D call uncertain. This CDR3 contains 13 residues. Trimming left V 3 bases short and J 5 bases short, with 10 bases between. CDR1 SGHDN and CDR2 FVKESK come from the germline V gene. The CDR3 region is CASSQVWVETQYF. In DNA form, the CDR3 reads TGTGCCAGCAGCCAGGTTTGGGTGGAGACCCAGTACTTC.

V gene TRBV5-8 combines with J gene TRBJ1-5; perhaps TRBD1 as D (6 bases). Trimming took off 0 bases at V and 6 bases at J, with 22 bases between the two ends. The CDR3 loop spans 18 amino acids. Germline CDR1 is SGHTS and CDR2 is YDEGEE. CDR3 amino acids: CASSLGGRGIYSGQPQHF. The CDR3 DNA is TGTGCCAGCAGCTTGGGGGGCAGGGGAATTTATAGTGGTCAGCCCCAGCATTTT.

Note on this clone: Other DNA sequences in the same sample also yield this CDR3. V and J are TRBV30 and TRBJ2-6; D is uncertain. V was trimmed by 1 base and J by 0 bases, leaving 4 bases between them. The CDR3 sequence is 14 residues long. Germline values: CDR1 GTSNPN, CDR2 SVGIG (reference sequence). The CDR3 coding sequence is TGTGCCTGGAGTGGCGACTCTGGGGCCAACGTCCTGACTTTC. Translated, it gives CAWSGDSGANVLTF. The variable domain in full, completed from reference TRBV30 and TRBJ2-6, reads SQTIHQWPATLVQPVGSPLSLECTVEGTSNPNLYWYRQAAGRGLQLLFYSVGIGQISSEVPQNLSASRPQDRQFILSSKKLLLSDSGFYLCAWSGDSGANVLTFGAGSRLTVL.